Presented here are 32 T cell receptor beta chains from one specimen sequenced in a study of blood T cell repertoires in COVID-19. Method: immunoSEQ multiplex PCR; TCRdb's copy keeps in-frame clones and lacks some. The table has some 270,000 clones, 89% seen once. Sequencing used PBMCs or T cells enriched from blood (not recorded which). These receptor sequences come from a woman between 40 and 50 years old who had recovered from COVID-19.

Of note for this clone: At the DNA level, this CDR3 is encoded by other sequences in the same sample as well. The chain couples TRBV4-2 to TRBJ1-1; D is undetermined. With 0 bases removed from V and 1 base from J, the gap between germline ends came to 6 bases. CDR1 is LGHNA, CDR2 YNFKEQ, per germline. This CDR3 is 14 amino acids long. The DNA of the CDR3 is TGTGCCAGCAGCCAAGATCGGGGGAACACTGAAGCTTTCTTT. It codes for CASSQDRGNTEAFF.

V usage is TRBV7-2 and J usage is TRBJ2-7; 8 bases are shared with TRBD2. This CDR3 is built from 15 residues. J gave up 2 bases and V 5 bases, and 8 bases lay outside the gene matches. Looked up from germline, CDR1 is SGHTA and CDR2 is FQGNSA. CDR3 nucleotides: TGTGCCAGCAGCGCAGCAGCGGGAGTGGCCTACGAGCAGTACTTC. Translating it yields CASSAAAGVAYEQYF.

This rearrangement joins TRBV30 to TRBJ1-4; perhaps TRBD1 as D (6 bases). The CDR3 runs to 13 residues. Germline V CDR1 and CDR2: GTSNPN, SVGIG (reference sequence). Trimming removed 3 bases at V and 8 bases at J, with 13 bases between. CDR3 nucleotides: TGTGCCTGGAGAGACAGGAGTGGGGAAAAACTGTTTTTT. This codes for CAWRDRSGEKLFF.

The chain has TRBV30 and TRBJ1-3; no firm D call. The V gene lost 0 bases and the J gene lost 0 bases, with 6 bases spanning the gap. This CDR3 spans 14 amino acids. Germline assignment: CDR1 GTSNPN and CDR2 SVGIG (reference sequence). The CDR3 protein is CAWSVYSSGNTIYF. In DNA, the CDR3 is TGTGCCTGGAGTGTTTACAGCTCTGGAAACACCATATATTTT. The complete variable domain, with remaining parts taken from reference TRBV30 and TRBJ1-3, reads SQTIHQWPATLVQPVGSPLSLECTVEGTSNPNLYWYRQAAGRGLQLLFYSVGIGQISSEVPQNLSASRPQDRQFILSSKKLLLSDSGFYLCAWSVYSSGNTIYFGEGSWLTVV.

The chain is built from TRBV7-3 and TRBJ2-3; D gene ambiguous. This CDR3 is built from 16 residues. V gave up 5 bases and J gave up 1 base, with 16 bases separating them. Germline V gene lookup returns CDR1 SGHTA and CDR2 FQGTGA. The CDR3 nucleotides read TGTGCCAGCAGCACTCATCTGACGACTGGCACAGATACGCAGTATTTT. Protein product: CASSTHLTTGTDTQYF.

This chain connects TRBV2 to TRBJ1-6; 7 nucleotides line up with TRBD1. The CDR3 is 13 residues long. V was pared by 8 bases and J by 7 bases, with 5 bases of the junction left unmatched. Germline CDR1 SNHLY, CDR2 FYNNEI. This CDR3 reads CASLTGQNSPLHF. CDR3 nucleotide sequence: TGTGCCAGCTTGACAGGGCAAAATTCACCCCTCCACTTT.

V is TRBV5-6 and J is TRBJ2-2; 7 nucleotides line up with TRBD1. The CDR3 spans 14 residues. After removal of 4 bases from V and 4 bases from J, the junction contained 4 bases not matched to a gene. The V gene's germline CDR1 is SGHDT and CDR2 YYEEEE. CDR3 coding DNA: TGTGCCAGCAGCCGGGACAGAATCACCGGGGAGCTGTTTTTT. This codes for CASSRDRITGELFF.

This clone showed up just a few times. The V and J genes are TRBV5-8 and TRBJ1-6; the D is unclear. V lost 1 base, J lost 10 bases, and 15 bases lay in between. The germline V gene has CDR1 SGHTS and CDR2 YDEGEE. The CDR3 consists of 15 residues. DNA of the CDR3: TGTGCCAGCAGCTTGTACCGGGTCGCGGGATCACCCCTCCACTTT. Residues: CASSLYRVAGSPLHF.

This chain links TRBV3-1 (or the pseudogene TRBV3-2) with TRBJ1-1, with TRBD1 as a possible D gene (5 bases). The CDR3 spans 17 residues. Trimming pared 4 bases from V and 5 bases from J, leaving 23 bases between. The germline CDR1 and CDR2 sequences are LGHDT and YNNKEL (reference sequence). In nucleotides, the CDR3 is TGTGCCAGCAGCCCTAGATTGGTTCTATCCGGGGGGACTGAAGCTTTCTTT. Its translation is CASSPRLVLSGGTEAFF.

This chain joins TRBV5-1 and TRBJ2-1; D gene uncertain. Germline values: CDR1 SGHRS, CDR2 YFSETQ. CDR3 length: 15 amino acids. V shed 3 bases and J shed 5 bases, with 15 bases lying between them. CDR3 DNA sequence: TGCGCCAGCAGCTCCCCCTCGACAATTCACAATGAGCAGTTCTTC. Residues: CASSSPSTIHNEQFF.

The chain links TRBV18 to TRBJ1-1, with D perhaps TRBD1 (6 bases). The V gene's germline CDR1 is KGHSH and CDR2 LQKENI. There are 16 residues in the CDR3. V was clipped by 0 bases and J by 1 base, with 12 bases between them. The CDR3: CASSPPRGHSNTEAFF. The CDR3 DNA sequence: TGTGCCAGCTCACCACCTCGGGGACACTCGAACACTGAAGCTTTCTTT.

Of note for this clone: Within the sample, other DNA sequences also encode this same CDR3. This chain uses TRBV5-1 with TRBJ2-5; TRBD1 is a possible D gene (6 bases). The CDR3 sequence is 14 residues long. With 4 bases removed from V and 5 bases from J, the gap between germline ends came to 15 bases. Germline V lookup: CDR1 SGHRS, CDR2 YFSETQ. CDR3 in amino acids: CASSQLTGGETQYF. The CDR3 DNA is TGCGCCAGCAGCCAGTTGACAGGTGGGGAGACCCAGTACTTC.

This clone appeared a single time. The chain recombines TRBV28 with TRBJ1-5; D uncertain. Germline values: CDR1 MDHEN, CDR2 SYDVKM. The CDR3 has 15 amino acids. V gave up 2 bases and J gave up 6 bases, with 14 bases separating them. CDR3 residues: CASSLRSARGQPQHF. In DNA form, the CDR3 reads TGTGCCAGCAGTTTACGGTCAGCCCGCGGTCAGCCCCAGCATTTT.

CDR3 region: CASSYSGGTPTF. In DNA form, the CDR3 reads TGTGCCAGCAGTTACTCAGGGGGAACGCCCACCTTC. The gene calls are TRBV28 and TRBJ1-2, with 7 bases identical to TRBD1. With V trimmed by 4 bases and J by 13 bases, 9 bases remained unmatched. The CDR3 is made up of 12 amino acids. The germline gives CDR1 MDHEN, CDR2 SYDVKM.

The chain has TRBV20-1 and TRBJ1-1; 7 bases agree with TRBD1. The CDR3 runs to 14 residues. V shed 3 bases, J shed 1 base, and the junction held 5 bases outside the gene matches. The germline V gene has CDR1 DFQATT and CDR2 SNEGSKA (reference sequence). In DNA, the CDR3 is TGCAGTGCTAGTCAAAAGGGGGCGAACACTGAAGCTTTCTTT. It is translated as CSASQKGANTEAFF.

The rearrangement joins TRBV4-2 to TRBJ1-4; D might be TRBD1 (5 bases). The CDR3 is 16 residues long. Trimming took 3 bases from V and 3 from J, leaving 14 bases between them. The V gene's germline CDR1 is LGHNA and CDR2 YNFKEQ. The CDR3 coding sequence is TGTGCCAGCAGCCAGATAGGAAAGGGGCCTAATGAAAAACTGTTTTTT. It is translated as CASSQIGKGPNEKLFF.

The chain recombines TRBV5-4 with TRBJ1-2; 10 bases align to TRBD1. The germline V gene encodes CDR1 SGHNT and CDR2 YYREEE (reference sequence). The V segment lost 1 base and the J segment 4 bases; nucleotides outside the gene matches: 4. CDR3 size: 15 residues. CDR3: CASSLTGTGVYGYTF. The CDR3 bases are TGTGCCAGCAGCTTGACGGGGACAGGGGTCTATGGCTACACCTTC.

The V and J genes are TRBV11-2 and TRBJ2-5; 8 nucleotides agree with TRBD2. CDR3 length equals 14 residues. The germline gives CDR1 SGHAT, CDR2 FQNNGV. With 5 bases clipped from V and 5 bases from J, the junction kept 7 bases outside the gene matches. This chain's CDR3 is CASSPGPGGETQYF. The CDR3 DNA sequence: TGTGCCAGCAGCCCGGGACCGGGGGGGGAGACCCAGTACTTC.

The chain combines TRBV5-4 with TRBJ1-4; 10 bases align to TRBD1. Germline-derived CDR1 and CDR2 are SGHNT and YYREEE (reference sequence). Losses at the gene ends were 4 bases for V and 2 bases for J; bases not matched to a gene: 5. This CDR3 spans 16 amino acids. The CDR3 is CASSPTTGGTNEKLFF. Here the CDR3 DNA reads TGTGCCAGCAGCCCCACGACAGGGGGCACTAATGAAAAACTGTTTTTT.

A single count supports this clone. The V call is TRBV6-1, the J call TRBJ1-2, with no clear D. V lost 3 bases and J 5 bases, leaving 7 bases between the germline ends. In germline, CDR1 is MNHNS, CDR2 SASEGT. This CDR3 has 12 amino acids. DNA of the CDR3: TGTGCCAGCAGTGACAGGTATTATGGCTACACCTTC. Translation gives CASSDRYYGYTF.

The CDR3 nucleotides are TGTGCCAGCAGTTTATTATTTAGGCAGGGGGCGAGCTACACCTTC. Translation: CASSLLFRQGASYTF. V gene TRBV27 combines with J gene TRBJ1-2; 8 bases match TRBD1. The CDR3 sequence is 15 residues long. In germline, CDR1 is MNHEY, CDR2 SMNVEV (reference sequence). The trim removed 1 base at V and 9 bases at J, leaving 10 bases unmatched.

This clone was picked up one time. The chain links TRBV27 to TRBJ2-1; 10 nucleotides match TRBD2. The germline V gene has CDR1 MNHEY and CDR2 SMNVEV (reference sequence). The CDR3 runs 16 residues. V lost 6 bases, J lost 4 bases, and 9 bases stayed unmatched. CDR3 sequence reads: CASSPNRLAGYNEQFF. In DNA form, the CDR3 reads TGTGCCAGCAGCCCGAACCGACTAGCGGGTTACAATGAGCAGTTCTTC.

This chain uses TRBV5-1 with TRBJ2-2, with TRBD1 matching 9 bases. The CDR3 totals 17 residues. Germline CDR1 is SGHRS and CDR2 is YFSETQ. Unmatched junction bases numbered 11, after V lost 3 bases and J lost 5 bases. The CDR3 DNA sequence: TGCGCCAGCAGCTCATTTGTGGGACAGGGTTTAACCGGGGAGCTGTTTTTT. The encoded protein is CASSSFVGQGLTGELFF.

The rearrangement joins TRBV4-3 to TRBJ2-7; possible D gene TRBD2, 6 bases. The germline V and J ends were trimmed by 5 bases and 4 bases, with 18 bases remaining between them. From germline, CDR1 is LGHNA and CDR2 YSLEER. CDR3 length: 15 residues. The CDR3 nucleotides read TGCGCCAGCAGCTTGGAGCCTGGAGGGCCGTACGAGCAGTACTTC. The encoded protein is CASSLEPGGPYEQYF.

This chain joins TRBV5-4 and TRBJ2-5, with a possible D match to TRBD1 (6 bases). Germline CDR1 is SGHNT and CDR2 is YYREEE (reference sequence). Between the trimmed V and J ends, which lost 6 bases and 1 base, there was a span of 13 bases. CDR3 length: 14 amino acids. CDR3 bases: TGTGCCAGCACCTGGGACATCACCCAAGAGACCCAGTACTTC. Translating it yields CASTWDITQETQYF.

This clone was seen only a few times. V gene TRBV18 combines with J gene TRBJ1-2; no clear D. Germline V CDR1 and CDR2: KGHSH, LQKENI. This CDR3 region has 16 residues. V dropped 3 bases and J dropped 3 bases, with 17 bases sitting between them. CDR3 in amino acids: CASSPRVQERDYGYTF. The CDR3 coding sequence is TGTGCCAGCTCACCTAGGGTCCAAGAGCGGGACTATGGCTACACCTTC.

The chain carries TRBV4-2 and TRBJ1-2, with D perhaps matching TRBD1 (5 bases). Trimming pared 7 bases from V and 7 bases from J, leaving 13 bases between. The germline CDR1 and CDR2 sequences are LGHNA and YNFKEQ. This CDR3 has 12 residues. In DNA, the CDR3 is TGTGCCAGCACCTTGGGGGGTTCTGGCTACACCTTC. It encodes CASTLGGSGYTF.

The chain combines TRBV2 with TRBJ2-5; TRBD2 matches 8 bases. J was trimmed by 2 bases and V by 6 bases; bases with no gene match: 5. Germline CDR1 reads SNHLY; CDR2 reads FYNNEI. The CDR3 is made up of 14 amino acids. CDR3 in amino acids: CASSDTSGQETQYF. CDR3 DNA: TGTGCCAGCAGCGACACTAGCGGTCAAGAGACCCAGTACTTC.

The V and J genes are TRBV28 and TRBJ1-5; 8 bases agree with TRBD1. V shed 11 bases, J shed 7 bases, and the junction held 7 bases outside the gene matches. The CDR3 totals 12 residues. CDR1 is MDHEN and CDR2 is SYDVKM in the germline V gene. The CDR3 coding sequence is TGTGCCGGGCGACAGGGGCGACAGCCCCAGCATTTT. Amino acids: CAGRQGRQPQHF.

The chain is built from TRBV18 and TRBJ1-1; TRBD1 might be the D (6 bases). The CDR3 runs to 15 residues. Germline loops: CDR1 KGHSH, CDR2 LQKENI. V gave up 6 bases and J gave up 1 base, with 15 bases separating them. The DNA of the CDR3 is TGTGCCAGCTCCCCCGGTCAGGGGTCGAACACTGAAGCTTTCTTT. It is translated as CASSPGQGSNTEAFF.

This rearrangement joins TRBV30 to TRBJ1-2, with 7 bases lining up with TRBD1. The CDR3 contains 15 residues. Germline V lookup: CDR1 GTSNPN, CDR2 SVGIG (reference sequence). Unmatched junction bases numbered 16, after V lost 4 bases and J lost 8 bases. The CDR3 DNA reads TGTGCCTGGACGCACAGGGGATCTAATCCTCTCGGCTACACCTTC. This gives the protein CAWTHRGSNPLGYTF.

This clone was picked up a small number of times. J is TRBJ1-5 and V is TRBV28; maybe TRBD1 (5 bases). CDR3 length equals 16 residues. Trimming removed 8 bases from V and 0 bases from J, with 17 bases in between. Looked up from germline, CDR1 is MDHEN and CDR2 is SYDVKM. The DNA for the CDR3 is TGTGCCAGCTTAGGGGTGGGGATGTATAGCAATCAGCCCCAGCATTTT. This sequence encodes CASLGVGMYSNQPQHF.